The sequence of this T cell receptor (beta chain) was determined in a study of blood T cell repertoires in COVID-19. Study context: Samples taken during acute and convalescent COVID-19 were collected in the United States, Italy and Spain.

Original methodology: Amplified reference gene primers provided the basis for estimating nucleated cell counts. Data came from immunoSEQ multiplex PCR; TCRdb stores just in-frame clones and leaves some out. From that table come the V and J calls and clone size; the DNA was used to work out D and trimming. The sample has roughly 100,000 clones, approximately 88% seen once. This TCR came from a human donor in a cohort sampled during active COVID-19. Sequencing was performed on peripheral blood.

For the CDR3, the DNA is TGTGCCAGCAGTTTAGATTGGGGGGACAGATTCTACTTC. It specifies CASSLDWGDRFYF. The rearrangement uses TRBV12-3 or TRBV12-4 and TRBJ2-7, with TRBD1 as a possible D gene (7 bases). The V end lost 1 base, the J end lost 13 bases, and 17 bases lay between the germline ends. The CDR3 has 13 residues.